One sample yielded the 9 T cell receptor beta chains listed below, sequenced in a study of human T cells and chemical hapten exposure. Using its own MiXCR run on the RACE reads, TCRdb lists one record per CDR3 protein. The sample has around 70,000 distinct CDR3 sequences; approximately 6.5% are singletons. As for time point: healthy volunteer bleed at 6 weeks. Total RNA was isolated from unfractionated whole blood. Sequenced sample: whole blood. These receptors were obtained from a female donor in good health. Some clones in this sample may be carry-over from other donors' samples.

This clonotype has a count of ten or more. V gene TRBV6-5 combines with J gene TRBJ2-7; a weak D match, TRBD2 (5 bases). Trimming left V 6 bases short and J 6 bases short, with 15 bases between. The CDR3 sequence is 13 residues long. Germline CDR1 MNHEY, CDR2 SVGAGI. CDR3 residues: CASRSLDGGEQYF. The DNA for the CDR3 is TGTGCCAGCAGATCATTGGATGGAGGCGAGCAGTACTTC.

The V and J genes are TRBV2 and TRBJ1-1, with D hard to call. With 7 bases removed from V and 0 bases from J, the gap between germline ends came to 6 bases. CDR3 size: 12 residues. Germline loops: CDR1 SNHLY, CDR2 FYNNEI. CDR3: CASTAVNTEAFF. CDR3 in DNA: TGTGCCAGCACAGCGGTGAACACTGAAGCTTTCTTT. Looking up the rest from reference TRBV2 and TRBJ1-1 gives the full variable domain: EPEVTQTPSHQVTQMGQEVILRCVPISNHLYFYWYRQILGQKVEFLVSFYNNEISEKSEIFDDQFSVERPDGSNFTLKIRSTKLEDSAMYFCASTAVNTEAFFGQGTRLTVV.

This chain uses TRBV2 with TRBJ2-6; possible D gene TRBD2, 5 bases. With 6 bases removed from V and 3 bases from J, the gap between germline ends came to 12 bases. CDR1 and CDR2 from the germline V gene are SNHLY and FYNNEI. CDR3 size: 15 residues. CDR3: CASSTTRSGANVLTF. CDR3 nucleotide sequence: TGTGCCAGCAGCACTACTAGAAGTGGGGCCAACGTCCTGACTTTC.

This clonotype was counted a few times. The chain joins TRBV6-2 or TRBV6-3 to TRBJ2-3, with D possibly TRBD2 on 5 matching bases. CDR1 MNHEY and CDR2 SVGEGT come from the germline V gene. With 1 base removed from V and 2 bases from J, the gap between germline ends came to 7 bases. The CDR3 covers 14 residues. This CDR3 reads CASSYLGATDTQYF. The CDR3 coding sequence is TGTGCCAGCAGTTACTTGGGAGCCACAGATACGCAGTATTTT.

This clonotype was counted many times. The chain carries TRBV9 and TRBJ1-2, with D uncertain. Germline V lookup: CDR1 SGDLS, CDR2 YYNGEE. V gave up 2 bases and J gave up 0 bases, with 11 bases separating them. CDR3 length: 15 amino acids. In DNA form, the CDR3 reads TGTGCCAGCAGCGTGGCCCGATCTACTAACTATGGCTACACCTTC. It translates to CASSVARSTNYGYTF.

A few counts support this clonotype. The chain employs TRBV2 and TRBJ2-6, with D hard to call. Germline CDR1 SNHLY, CDR2 FYNNEI. V lost 5 bases and J lost 7, with 6 bases in between. The CDR3 length is 12 residues. The CDR3 loop reads CASSLEANVLTF. CDR3 in DNA: TGTGCCAGCAGTCTCGAAGCCAACGTCCTGACTTTC.

This clonotype appeared a few times. The gene calls are TRBV14 and TRBJ2-5; D perhaps matches TRBD2 (5 bases). V shed 4 bases and J shed 1 base, with 13 bases lying between them. CDR3 length: 15 residues. The germline V gene encodes CDR1 SGHDN and CDR2 FVKESK. The CDR3 DNA follows: TGTGCCAGCAGCCTCGCGTCCCGGGGCCAAGAGACCCAGTACTTC. It specifies CASSLASRGQETQYF.

This clonotype was seen only a few times. V gene TRBV2 combines with J gene TRBJ2-2; 13 bases are shared with TRBD2. This CDR3 contains 16 residues. Germline V gives CDR1 SNHLY, CDR2 FYNNEI. J lost 7 bases, V lost 8 bases, and 10 bases had no gene match. The CDR3 sequence is CASCSGLAGPDGELFF. In nucleotides, the CDR3 is TGTGCCAGCTGCTCGGGACTAGCGGGACCTGACGGGGAGCTGTTTTTT.

This chain links TRBV5-4 with TRBJ1-1, with 7 bases aligning to TRBD1. The CDR3 is 14 residues long. V lost 0 bases to trimming and J lost 8 bases; unmatched junction nucleotides: 7. Looked up from germline, CDR1 is SGHNT and CDR2 is YYREEE (reference sequence). CDR3 protein: CASSLGDSYDEAFF. CDR3 nucleotides: TGTGCCAGCAGCTTGGGGGACAGCTATGACGAAGCTTTCTTT.